The entry below describes one T cell receptor beta chain. The antigen remains undetermined. TCRdb processed the reads anew with MiXCR; each CDR3 protein has one entry. The table has about 310,000 distinct CDR3 sequences, 20% to 30% seen once. The sample originates from a study of T cell repertoires in cytomegalovirus infection. This CDR3 is built from 13 residues. Trimming removed 2 bases from V and 5 bases from J, with 6 bases in between. Germline V CDR1 and CDR2: SNHLY, FYNNEI. Whole-study results and caveats: HLA-C-restricted CMV clonotypes gave the most frequent clonotype in two of eight donors.

This material consisted of cultured PBMCs, taken from culture after CMV antigen stimulation. The sequence was obtained from a human donor in good health (CMV status not recorded). Some clones in this sample may be carry-over from other donors' samples. The rearrangement links TRBV2 to TRBJ1-4; D remains unclear. The DNA of the CDR3 is TGTGCCAGCAGTGAATATGGAAATGAAAAACTGTTTTTT. Encoded protein: CASSEYGNEKLFF.